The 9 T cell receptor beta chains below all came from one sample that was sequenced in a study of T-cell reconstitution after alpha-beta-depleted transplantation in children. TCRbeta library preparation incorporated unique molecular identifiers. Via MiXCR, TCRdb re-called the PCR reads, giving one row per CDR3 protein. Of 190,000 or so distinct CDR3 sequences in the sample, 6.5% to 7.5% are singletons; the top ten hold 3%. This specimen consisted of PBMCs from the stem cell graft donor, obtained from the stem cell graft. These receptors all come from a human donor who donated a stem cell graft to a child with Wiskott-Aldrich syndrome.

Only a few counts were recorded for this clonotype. The CDR3 DNA sequence: TGCGCCAGCAGCTTGGCGGGGACAGGGGTAGATATTACCTCACCCCTCCACTTT. Residues: CASSLAGTGVDITSPLHF. The V gene is TRBV5-1, the J gene TRBJ1-6; TRBD1 aligns across 10 bases. CDR3 length: 18 amino acids. The V and J ends lost 0 bases and 10 bases, in that order; junction bases with no gene match: 13. In germline, CDR1 is SGHRS, CDR2 YFSETQ.

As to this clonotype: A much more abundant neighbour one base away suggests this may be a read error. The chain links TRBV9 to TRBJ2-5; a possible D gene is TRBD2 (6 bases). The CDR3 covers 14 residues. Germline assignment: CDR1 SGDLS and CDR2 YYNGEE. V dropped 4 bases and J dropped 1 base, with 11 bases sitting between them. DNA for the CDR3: TGTGCCAGCAGCCCCGGGAGAGCCCAAGAGACCCAGTACTTC. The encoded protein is CASSPGRAQETQYF. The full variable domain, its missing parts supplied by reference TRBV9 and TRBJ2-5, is DSGVTQTPKHLITATGQRVTLRCSPRSGDLSVYWYQQSLDQGLQFLIQYYNGEERAKGNILERFSAQQFPDLHSELNLSSLELGDSALYFCASSPGRAQETQYFGPGTRLLVL.

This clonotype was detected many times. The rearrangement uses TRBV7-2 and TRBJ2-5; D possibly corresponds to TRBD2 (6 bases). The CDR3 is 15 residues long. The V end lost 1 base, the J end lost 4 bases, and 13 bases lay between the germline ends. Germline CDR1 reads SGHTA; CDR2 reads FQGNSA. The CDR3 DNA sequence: TGTGCCAGCAGCTTAGGGTCTGTGGGAGGAGAGACCCAGTACTTC. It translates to CASSLGSVGGETQYF.

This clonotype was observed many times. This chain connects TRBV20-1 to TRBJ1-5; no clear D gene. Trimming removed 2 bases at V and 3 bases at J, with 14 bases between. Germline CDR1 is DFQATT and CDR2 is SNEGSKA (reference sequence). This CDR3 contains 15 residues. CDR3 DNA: TGCAGTGCTAGACTGGACGGACTAAACAATCAGCCCCAGCATTTT. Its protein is CSARLDGLNNQPQHF.

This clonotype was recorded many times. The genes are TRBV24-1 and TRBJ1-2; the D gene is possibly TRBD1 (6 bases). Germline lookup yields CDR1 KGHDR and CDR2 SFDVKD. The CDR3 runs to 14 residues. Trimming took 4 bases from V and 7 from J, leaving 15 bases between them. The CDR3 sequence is CATSDSGHLRGYTF. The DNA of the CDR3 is TGTGCCACCAGTGACTCGGGACATCTCCGTGGCTACACCTTC.

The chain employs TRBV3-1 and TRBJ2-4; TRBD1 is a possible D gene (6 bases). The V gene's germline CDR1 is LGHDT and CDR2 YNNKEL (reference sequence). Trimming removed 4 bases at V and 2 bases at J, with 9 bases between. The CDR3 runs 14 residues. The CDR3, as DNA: TGTGCCAGCAGCCTCAGGGGATCCAAAAACATTCAGTACTTC. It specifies CASSLRGSKNIQYF.

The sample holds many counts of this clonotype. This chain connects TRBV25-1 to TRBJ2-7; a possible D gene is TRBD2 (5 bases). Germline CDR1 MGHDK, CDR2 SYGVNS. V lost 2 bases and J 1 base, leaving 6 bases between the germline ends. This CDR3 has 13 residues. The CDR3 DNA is TGTGCCAGCAGTGAACCGGGGTCCTACGAGCAGTACTTC. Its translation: CASSEPGSYEQYF.

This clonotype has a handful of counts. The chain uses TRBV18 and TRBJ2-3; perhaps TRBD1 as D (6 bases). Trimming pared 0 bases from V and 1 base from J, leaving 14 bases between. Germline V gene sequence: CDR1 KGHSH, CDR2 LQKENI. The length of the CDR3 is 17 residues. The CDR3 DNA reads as TGTGCCAGCTCACCACCGGGATTACAGGGCCGCACAGATACGCAGTATTTT. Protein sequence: CASSPPGLQGRTDTQYF.

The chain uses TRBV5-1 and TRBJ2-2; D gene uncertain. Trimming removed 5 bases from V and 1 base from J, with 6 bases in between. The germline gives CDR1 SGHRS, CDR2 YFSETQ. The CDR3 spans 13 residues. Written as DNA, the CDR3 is TGCGCCAGCAGGCCTGAGAACACCGGGGAGCTGTTTTTT. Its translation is CASRPENTGELFF.